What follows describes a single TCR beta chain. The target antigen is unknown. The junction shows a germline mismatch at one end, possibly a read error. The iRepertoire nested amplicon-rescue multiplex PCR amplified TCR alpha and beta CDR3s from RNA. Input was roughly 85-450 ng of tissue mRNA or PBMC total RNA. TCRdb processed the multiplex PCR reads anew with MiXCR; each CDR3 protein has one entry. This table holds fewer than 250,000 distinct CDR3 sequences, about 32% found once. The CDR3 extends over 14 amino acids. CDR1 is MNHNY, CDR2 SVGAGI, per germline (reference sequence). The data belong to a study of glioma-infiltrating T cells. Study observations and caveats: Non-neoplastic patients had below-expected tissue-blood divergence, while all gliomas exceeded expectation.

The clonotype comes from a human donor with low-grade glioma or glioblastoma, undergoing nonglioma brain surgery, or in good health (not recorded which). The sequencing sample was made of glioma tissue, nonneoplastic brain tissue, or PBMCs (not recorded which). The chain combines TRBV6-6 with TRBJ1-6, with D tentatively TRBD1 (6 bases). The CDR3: CASRGAAKNSPIHF. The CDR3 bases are TGTGCCAGCAGGGGGGCAGCAAAAAATTCACCCATCCACTTT.